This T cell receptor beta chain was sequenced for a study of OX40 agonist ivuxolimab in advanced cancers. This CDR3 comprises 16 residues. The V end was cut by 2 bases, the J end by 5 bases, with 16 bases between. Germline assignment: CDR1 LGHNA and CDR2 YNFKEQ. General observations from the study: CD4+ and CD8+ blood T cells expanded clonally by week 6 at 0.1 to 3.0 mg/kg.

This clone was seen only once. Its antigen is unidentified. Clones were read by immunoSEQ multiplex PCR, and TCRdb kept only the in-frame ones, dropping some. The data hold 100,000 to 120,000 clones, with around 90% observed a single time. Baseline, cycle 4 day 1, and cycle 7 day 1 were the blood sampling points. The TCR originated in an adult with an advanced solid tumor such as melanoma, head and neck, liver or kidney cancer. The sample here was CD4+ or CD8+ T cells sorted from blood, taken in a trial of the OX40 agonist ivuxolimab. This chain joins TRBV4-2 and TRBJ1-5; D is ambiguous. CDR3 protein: CASSQYPAGGHQPQHF. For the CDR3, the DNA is TGTGCCAGCAGCCAATATCCAGCCGGTGGCCATCAGCCCCAGCATTTT.